Below, one T cell receptor (beta chain) is given with its context. This specimen belongs to a study of control samples from healthy donors and cancer patients. Generated by immunoSEQ multiplex PCR, the TCRdb table keeps only in-frame clones and is missing some. This repertoire includes about 190,000 clones. V was trimmed by 4 bases and J by 1 base, leaving 11 bases between them. This CDR3 comprises 14 residues. CDR1 is SGHNT and CDR2 is YYREEE in the germline V gene (reference sequence). This TCR was recovered from a woman aged 25-40 years in good health. What was sequenced was blood. The chain joins TRBV5-4 to TRBJ1-1, with D unclear. The CDR3 reads CASSLPHGNTEAFF. In DNA, the CDR3 is TGTGCCAGCAGCCTACCGCACGGGAACACTGAAGCTTTCTTT. The whole variable domain, filled in from reference TRBV5-4 and TRBJ1-1, reads ETGVTQSPTHLIKTRGQQVTLRCSSQSGHNTVSWYQQALGQGPQFIFQYYREEENGRGNFPPRFSGLQFPNYSSELNVNALELDDSALYLCASSLPHGNTEAFFGQGTRLTVV.